One and the same sample provided the 20 T cell receptor beta chains below, sequenced in a study of blood T cell repertoires in COVID-19. Clones were sequenced by immunoSEQ multiplex PCR, and TCRdb holds only the in-frame ones, with some missing. The table has roughly 180,000 clones, about 85% seen once. Material: peripheral blood. These receptors came from a woman between 50 and 59 years old with COVID-19, enrolled during active disease.

The chain uses TRBV5-1 and TRBJ2-1, with D possibly matching TRBD1 (5 bases). The V gene lost 0 bases and the J gene lost 7 bases, with 11 bases spanning the gap. Germline lookup yields CDR1 SGHRS and CDR2 YFSETQ. CDR3 length: 14 residues. CDR3 in amino acids: CASSLAGRANEQFF. The CDR3 DNA sequence: TGCGCCAGCAGCTTGGCAGGCAGGGCAAATGAGCAGTTCTTC. Full variable domain (outside the CDR3, taken from reference TRBV5-1 and TRBJ2-1): KAGVTQTPRYLIKTRGQQVTLSCSPISGHRSVSWYQQTPGQGLQFLFEYFSETQRNKGNFPGRFSGRQFSNSRSEMNVSTLELGDSALYLCASSLAGRANEQFFGPGTRLTVL.

The rearrangement joins TRBV7-7 to TRBJ2-2; 7 bases line up with TRBD1. Germline V gene data show CDR1 as SSHAT and CDR2 as FNYEAQ (reference sequence). V trimming: 5 bases; J trimming: 1 base; junction bases outside the gene matches: 1. This CDR3 spans 14 amino acids. CDR3 residues: CASSTGVNTGELFF. As DNA, the CDR3 is TGTGCCAGCAGCACAGGGGTGAACACCGGGGAGCTGTTTTTT.

The J gene is TRBJ2-1, the V gene TRBV6-1; maybe TRBD1 (6 bases). CDR3 length: 13 residues. V dropped 7 bases and J dropped 4 bases, with 11 bases sitting between them. Germline assignment: CDR1 MNHNS and CDR2 SASEGT. This CDR3 is CASKGDKYNEQFF. CDR3 bases: TGTGCCAGCAAAGGGGACAAATACAATGAGCAGTTCTTC.

This clone was observed a handful of times. This chain joins TRBV24-1 and TRBJ2-5; 8 bases are shared with TRBD2. V lost 4 bases, J lost 5 bases, and 5 bases stayed unmatched. Germline CDR1 is KGHDR and CDR2 is SFDVKD. The CDR3 runs to 14 residues. The CDR3 DNA reads TGTGCCACCAGTGACGGCGGGGGGTTGGAGACCCAGTACTTC. Protein sequence: CATSDGGGLETQYF.

This chain connects TRBV7-2 to TRBJ1-2; 9 bases line up with TRBD1. The V gene's germline CDR1 is SGHTA and CDR2 FQGNSA. Unmatched junction bases numbered 18, after V lost 4 bases and J lost 6 bases. The CDR3 is 18 residues long. CDR3 nucleotides: TGTGCCAGCAGCTCGCTGCCGGGACAGGGAATGGTATATGATGGCTACACCTTC. Translation gives CASSSLPGQGMVYDGYTF.

This clone was detected only a few times. The V and J genes are TRBV27 and TRBJ2-1; 7 nucleotides align to TRBD1. This CDR3 contains 16 residues. The trim removed 3 bases at V and 0 bases at J, leaving 5 bases unmatched. The germline V gene encodes CDR1 MNHEY and CDR2 SMNVEV (reference sequence). The CDR3 nucleotides are TGTGCCAGCAGTTTGGGACAGAGGAGCTCCTACAATGAGCAGTTCTTC. It yields the protein CASSLGQRSSYNEQFF.

This clone was found a few times. The genes are TRBV10-2 and TRBJ1-2; TRBD1 matches at 9 bases. This CDR3 contains 15 residues. The ends lost 8 bases at V and 8 bases at J; junction bases unmatched: 15. Germline values: CDR1 WSHSY, CDR2 SAAADI. The CDR3 reads CASSPGQGDLRGYTF. CDR3 nucleotide sequence: TGCGCCAGCTCTCCGGGACAGGGTGATCTGCGAGGCTACACCTTC.

The chain couples TRBV6-5 to TRBJ1-1; weak D call: TRBD1 (6 bases). V lost 2 bases and J 1 base, leaving 8 bases between the germline ends. Germline CDR1 MNHEY, CDR2 SVGAGI. CDR3 length equals 14 residues. CDR3 sequence reads: CASSYGGANTEAFF. Written as DNA, the CDR3 is TGTGCCAGCAGTTACGGGGGCGCGAACACTGAAGCTTTCTTT.

The rearrangement uses TRBV10-3 and TRBJ2-7; TRBD1 matches at 10 bases. Germline V CDR1 and CDR2: ENHRY, SYGVKD. The CDR3 runs to 13 residues. Trimming took 11 bases from V and 3 from J; bases not matched to a gene: 7. The CDR3 nucleotides are TGTGCCTCTCGGACAGGGGGACTCTACGAGCAGTACTTC. It yields the protein CASRTGGLYEQYF.

The genes are TRBV11-3 and TRBJ2-7, with D possibly being TRBD2 (7 bases). This CDR3 is 16 amino acids long. V lost 0 bases, J lost 2 bases, and 14 bases lay in between. Germline V lookup: CDR1 SGHNT, CDR2 YENEEA. For the CDR3, the DNA is TGTGCCAGCAGCTTAGATCTGGGGGCGGGAGCCTACGAGCAGTACTTC. It specifies CASSLDLGAGAYEQYF.

V is TRBV20-1 and J is TRBJ2-1; a possible D gene is TRBD2 (7 bases). The CDR3 is made up of 15 amino acids. The ends were cut back, 3 bases at V and 5 bases at J, with 17 bases in the middle. The germline CDR1 and CDR2 sequences are DFQATT and SNEGSKA (reference sequence). The CDR3 loop reads CSASKEGGPHNEQFF. The CDR3 coding sequence is TGCAGTGCTAGTAAGGAGGGGGGGCCCCACAATGAGCAGTTCTTC.

The chain joins TRBV9 to TRBJ1-1; TRBD1 is a possible D gene (6 bases). This CDR3 has 13 amino acids. V was pared by 1 base and J by 5 bases, with 9 bases between. CDR1 is SGDLS and CDR2 is YYNGEE in the germline V gene. The CDR3 DNA sequence: TGTGCCAGCAGCGTAAGTACAGGGACTGAAGCTTTCTTT. It is translated as CASSVSTGTEAFF.

This chain connects TRBV29-1 to TRBJ1-2; D gene ambiguous. Trimming pared 6 bases from V and 6 bases from J, leaving 11 bases between. The germline V gene encodes CDR1 SQVTM and CDR2 ANQGSEA. The CDR3 length is 11 residues. CDR3 sequence reads: CSVARLDGYTF. The CDR3 region has the DNA TGCAGCGTGGCCCGTCTAGATGGCTACACCTTC.

This clone turned up a few times. The gene calls are TRBV27 and TRBJ1-1, with D maybe TRBD1 (6 bases). V was trimmed by 5 bases and J by 4 bases, leaving 17 bases between them. This CDR3 has 15 amino acids. Germline CDR1 is MNHEY and CDR2 is SMNVEV (reference sequence). The CDR3 loop reads CASSPSHLRGTEAFF. CDR3 nucleotides: TGTGCCAGCAGTCCTAGTCACCTCAGGGGCACTGAAGCTTTCTTT.

This clone was seen only once. The chain employs TRBV10-3 and TRBJ2-3; D might be TRBD2 (6 bases). The germline CDR1 and CDR2 sequences are ENHRY and SYGVKD. The CDR3 contains 12 residues. V was shortened by 11 bases and J by 0 bases, with 9 bases between the two germline ends. CDR3 protein: CASSGSTDTQYF. DNA of the CDR3: TGTGCCTCAAGCGGGAGCACAGATACGCAGTATTTT.

The V and J genes are TRBV6-1 and TRBJ1-2; 7 nucleotides line up with TRBD1. There are 16 residues in the CDR3. The junction had 8 bases not matched to a gene; V was cut back by 0 bases and J by 4 bases. Germline V gene sequence: CDR1 MNHNS, CDR2 SASEGT. CDR3 sequence: CASSEAQGTVSYGYTF. The DNA for the CDR3 is TGTGCCAGCAGTGAAGCGCAGGGGACAGTAAGCTATGGCTACACCTTC.

This clone appeared a single time. This sequence joins TRBV6-5 and TRBJ2-1; no reliable D call. CDR1 and CDR2 (germline): MNHEY, SVGAGI. The CDR3 covers 12 residues. V was pared by 5 bases and J by 7 bases, with 9 bases between. The CDR3 DNA sequence: TGTGCCAGCAGTAGACTTGGGAATGAGCAGTTCTTC. Amino acid sequence: CASSRLGNEQFF.

This clone was seen a few times. V is TRBV18 and J is TRBJ1-1; D gene unclear. The germline CDR1 and CDR2 sequences are KGHSH and LQKENI. Trimming left V 6 bases short and J 8 bases short, with 16 bases between. This CDR3 comprises 13 residues. The DNA of the CDR3 is TGTGCCAGCTCTCAAGATCAGGCGTCCGAAGCTTTCTTT. Amino acids: CASSQDQASEAFF.

This chain uses TRBV6-5 with TRBJ2-3; 7 bases fit TRBD2. The CDR3 contains 14 residues. Germline V gene lookup returns CDR1 MNHEY and CDR2 SVGAGI. The V and J ends lost 5 bases and 2 bases, in that order; junction bases with no gene match: 4. The CDR3 coding sequence is TGTGCCAGCAGTAACGGACTAGTCACAGATACGCAGTATTTT. Encoded protein: CASSNGLVTDTQYF.

V and J are TRBV12-5 and TRBJ1-2, with 10 bases matching TRBD1. V lost 4 bases to trimming and J lost 4 bases; unmatched junction nucleotides: 9. CDR1 is LGHNT and CDR2 is FRNRAP in the germline V gene. The CDR3 spans 16 residues. CDR3 sequence reads: CASGSPRDRGVYGYTF. DNA for the CDR3: TGTGCTAGTGGTTCCCCTAGGGACAGGGGTGTCTATGGCTACACCTTC.